This TCR beta chain emerged from a study of blood T cell repertoires in COVID-19. Profiled with immunoSEQ multiplex PCR; TCRdb holds only in-frame clones, not every one. The table records just under 45,000 clones, approximately 90% of them present only once. Germline loops: CDR1 SGHNT, CDR2 YYREEE (reference sequence). Trimming stripped 4 bases from V and 2 bases from J, with 16 bases between. This CDR3 has 15 residues. This chain joins TRBV5-4 and TRBJ2-7; a possible D gene is TRBD2 (5 bases). Sequenced sample: peripheral blood. The clonotype comes from a man between 35 and 55 years old with COVID-19, enrolled during active disease. CDR3 sequence (DNA): TGTGCCAGCAGCCACTCAGCCGGGATAACCTACGAGCAGTACTTC. It specifies CASSHSAGITYEQYF.